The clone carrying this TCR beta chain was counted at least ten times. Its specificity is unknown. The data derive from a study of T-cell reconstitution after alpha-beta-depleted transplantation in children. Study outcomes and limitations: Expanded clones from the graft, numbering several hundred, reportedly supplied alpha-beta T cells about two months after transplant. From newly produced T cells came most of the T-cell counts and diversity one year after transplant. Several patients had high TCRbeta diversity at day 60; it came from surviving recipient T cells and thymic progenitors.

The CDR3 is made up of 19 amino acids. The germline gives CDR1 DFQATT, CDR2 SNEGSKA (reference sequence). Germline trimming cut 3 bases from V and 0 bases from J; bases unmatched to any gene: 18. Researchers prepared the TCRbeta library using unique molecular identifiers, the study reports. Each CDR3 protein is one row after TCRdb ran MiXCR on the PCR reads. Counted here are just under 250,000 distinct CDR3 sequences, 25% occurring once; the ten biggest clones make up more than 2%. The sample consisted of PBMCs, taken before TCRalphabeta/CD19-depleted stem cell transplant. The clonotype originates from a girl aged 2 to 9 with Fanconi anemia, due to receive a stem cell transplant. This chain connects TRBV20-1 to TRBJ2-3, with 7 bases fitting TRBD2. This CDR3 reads CSASVIISGMTPSTDTQYF. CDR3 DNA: TGCAGTGCTAGCGTTATAATAAGCGGGATGACGCCGAGCACAGATACGCAGTATTTT.